This T cell receptor (beta chain) was sequenced for a study of human CD4 T cells and Enterobacteriaceae. V lost 6 bases and J 0 bases, leaving 9 bases between the germline ends. The germline V gene encodes CDR1 MNHNS and CDR2 SASEGT. The CDR3 runs to 13 residues. All CD4+ cells other than CD45RA+CCR7+CD95- naive cells were sorted as memory, over 95% pure. The protocol was immunoSEQ multiplex PCR, while the TCRdb copy is restricted to in-frame clones and leaves out a portion. The sample includes 25,000 to 30,000 clones, 65% to 85% of them seen just once. The sample was memory CD4+ T cells from blood. This sequence joins TRBV6-1 and TRBJ2-7, with D uncertain. This TCR was sampled from a human donor in good health. The CDR3 spells CASSLDHSYEQYF. For the CDR3, the DNA is TGTGCCAGCAGCCTGGACCACTCCTACGAGCAGTACTTC.